This T cell receptor beta chain was obtained from a study of identical twins (dated by TCRdb to 2016 to 2017). The study in broad terms: To test whether fetal clonotypes persist, the study used deep sequencing on TCR alpha and beta repertoires from monozygotic twins, unrelated adults of various ages, and cord blood. To rule out contamination, the twin experiments were replicated at different times with different library preparation protocols.

Every donor was a healthy Caucasian. Libraries came from 5' RACE. Sequencing used an Illumina HiSeq 2000. Template switching introduced a universal primer binding site; the final cDNA contained a unique molecular identifier, enabling accurate counting of TCR cDNA molecules. Specific primers in the conserved constant-segment region were used to synthesize first-strand cDNA for TCR alpha and beta chains. To control for contamination, each cDNA library was double barcoded with a SMART-Mk sample barcode plus Illumina barcodes. Two successive PCR steps introduced TruSeq adapter sequences along with Illumina sample barcodes. TCR alpha and beta cDNA libraries were sequenced on the Illumina HiSeq platform with custom primers. In the original analysis: Raw reads were processed with MiGEC to extract unique molecular identifiers, and MiXCR was used to determine CDR3 positions. For each individual, recombination models were inferred using an EM algorithm with the repgenHMM and IGoR tools. The tcR package in R was used for shared clonotype analysis, with sharing normalized by the product of cloneset sizes. To study raw recombination free of thymic and clonal selection effects, out-of-frame nonproductive sequences were analyzed. TCRdb redid the processing of the public reads, applying fastp at Q25 and MiXCR, and retained in-frame beta chains. When rows share a CDR3 protein, they turn into one entry using the most common DNA and genes. The authors' filters were not applied to this entry. A total of 1.5 million to 2 million distinct CDR3 sequences appear in this sample, roughly a third of them only once. Over 0.25% of the sample is held by the ten biggest clonotypes.

General conclusions and limits of the study: Because the same donors could not be followed over many years, conclusions were based on cross-sectional statistical analysis. Out-of-frame TCR alpha sharing in monozygotic twins was systematically underestimated by recombination models, whereas sharing between unrelated individuals was in agreement with the recombination models. Compared with coincidental sharing between unrelated individuals, out-of-frame TCR alpha sequences shared between twins had an excess of sequences with low generation probability. Abundant cord blood beta clonotypes carried fewer insertions; young adult naive repertoires showed a weaker similar trend, while memory repertoires showed none. Zero-insertion analyses could be partly confounded by invariant T cells such as MAIT and iNKT, although diverse VJ usage argued against such confounding for most clonotypes. The excess sharing between twins in beta out-of-frame sequences was weaker because fewer shared sequences reduced the signal-to-noise ratio.

Relative to germline, V is 5 bases shorter and J is 4 bases shorter, with 14 bases between their ends. From cysteine to phenylalanine, the CDR3 is 14 amino acids long. The only DNA kept is the CDR3, 42 bases in frame from the first base. CDR1 and CDR2 are read off the germline V gene as SGHAT and FQNNGV. With regard to this clonotype: Which antigen it targets is not known. No per-base quality is available; no much larger clone lies one base away.

The sequencing input was cord blood. This receptor was identified in a newborn girl in good health. The V gene is TRBV11-2 and the J gene is TRBJ1-2, with the D gene not confidently named. CDR3 sequence: CASSPTPGIYGYTF. In nucleotide form, the sequence is TGTGCCAGCAGCCCTACTCCCGGGATCTATGGCTACACCTTC.